This T cell receptor beta chain was captured in a study of shared clonotypes between healthy human individuals. Germline V gene data show CDR1 as LNHDA and CDR2 as SQIVND (reference sequence). The CDR3 has 13 amino acids. Trimming pared 3 bases from V and 3 bases from J, leaving 9 bases between. Method: immunoSEQ multiplex PCR; TCRdb's copy keeps in-frame clones and lacks some. The sample has 950,000 to 1,300,000 clones; about 74% are singletons. This TCR was recovered from a man aged 18 to 35 in good health. This chain connects TRBV19 to TRBJ2-7; possibly TRBD1 for D (6 bases). The sample taken for sequencing was memory CD4+ T cells sorted from blood. Subset indicated: CD45RA-negative fraction. The DNA for the CDR3 is TGTGCCAGTAGTATTAAAGGGGGCTACGAGCAGTACTTC. This sequence encodes CASSIKGGYEQYF.